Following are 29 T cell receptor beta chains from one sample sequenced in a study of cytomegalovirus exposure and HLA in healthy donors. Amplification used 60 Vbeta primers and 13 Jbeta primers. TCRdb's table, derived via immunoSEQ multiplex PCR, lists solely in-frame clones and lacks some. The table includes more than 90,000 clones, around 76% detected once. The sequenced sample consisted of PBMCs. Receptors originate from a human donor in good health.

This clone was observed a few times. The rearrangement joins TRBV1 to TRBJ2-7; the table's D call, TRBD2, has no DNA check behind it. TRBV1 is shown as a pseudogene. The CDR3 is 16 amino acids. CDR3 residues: CTSSQAHRDCSREQYF. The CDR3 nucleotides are TGCACCAGCAGCCAAGCGCACCGGGACTGCTCGCGCGAGCAGTACTTC.

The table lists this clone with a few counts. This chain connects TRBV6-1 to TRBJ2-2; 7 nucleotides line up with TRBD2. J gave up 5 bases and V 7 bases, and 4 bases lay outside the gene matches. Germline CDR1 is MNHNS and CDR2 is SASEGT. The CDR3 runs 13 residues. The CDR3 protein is CASTAGGTGELFF. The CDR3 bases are TGTGCCAGCACCGCCGGGGGGACCGGGGAGCTGTTTTTT.

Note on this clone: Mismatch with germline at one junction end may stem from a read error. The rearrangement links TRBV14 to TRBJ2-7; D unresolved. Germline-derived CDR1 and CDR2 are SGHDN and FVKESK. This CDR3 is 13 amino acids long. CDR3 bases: TGTGCCAGCAGCCAAGATCTGTTTGGAACTCTAGTCTTC. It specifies CASSQDLFGTLVF.

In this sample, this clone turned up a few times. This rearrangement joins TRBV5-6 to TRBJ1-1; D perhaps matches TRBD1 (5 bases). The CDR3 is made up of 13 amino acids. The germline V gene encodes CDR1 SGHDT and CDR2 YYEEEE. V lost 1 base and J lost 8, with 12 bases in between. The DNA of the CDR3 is TGTGCCAGCAGCTTGTTCTGGACAAAAGAAGCTTTCTTT. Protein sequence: CASSLFWTKEAFF.

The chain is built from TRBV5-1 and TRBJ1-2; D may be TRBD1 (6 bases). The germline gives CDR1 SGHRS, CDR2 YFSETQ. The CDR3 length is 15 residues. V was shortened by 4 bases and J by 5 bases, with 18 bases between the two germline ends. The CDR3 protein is CASSPSTGGSYGYTF. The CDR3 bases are TGCGCCAGCAGCCCCTCGACAGGAGGAAGTTATGGCTACACCTTC.

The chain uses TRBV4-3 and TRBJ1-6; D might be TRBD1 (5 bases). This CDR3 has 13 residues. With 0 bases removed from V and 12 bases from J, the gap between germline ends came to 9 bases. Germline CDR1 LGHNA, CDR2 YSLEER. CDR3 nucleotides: TGCGCCAGCAGCCAAGACCACGGGGGACCCCTCCACTTT. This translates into CASSQDHGGPLHF.

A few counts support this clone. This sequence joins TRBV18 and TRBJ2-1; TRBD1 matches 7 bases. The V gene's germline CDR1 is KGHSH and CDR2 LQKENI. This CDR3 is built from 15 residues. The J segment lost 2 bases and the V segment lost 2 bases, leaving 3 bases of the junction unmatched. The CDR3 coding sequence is TGTGCCAGCTCACCAAAGAGGGGGCCCTACAATGAGCAGTTCTTC. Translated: CASSPKRGPYNEQFF. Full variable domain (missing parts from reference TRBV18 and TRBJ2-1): NAGVMQNPRHLVRRRGQEARLRCSPMKGHSHVYWYRQLPEEGLKFMVYLQKENIIDESGMPKERFSAEFPKEGPSILRIQQVVRGDSAAYFCASSPKRGPYNEQFFGPGTRLTVL.

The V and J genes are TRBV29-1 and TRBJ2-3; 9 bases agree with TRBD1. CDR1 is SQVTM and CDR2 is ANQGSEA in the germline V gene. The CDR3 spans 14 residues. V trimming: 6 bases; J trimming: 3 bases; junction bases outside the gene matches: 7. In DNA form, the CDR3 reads TGCAGCGTAGATGGGACAGGGAGGACAGATACGCAGTATTTT. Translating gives CSVDGTGRTDTQYF.

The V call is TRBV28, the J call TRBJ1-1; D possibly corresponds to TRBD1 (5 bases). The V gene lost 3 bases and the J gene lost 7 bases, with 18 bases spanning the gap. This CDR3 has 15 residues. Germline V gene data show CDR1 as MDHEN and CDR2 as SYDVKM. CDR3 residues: CASSFPRSAGGEAFF. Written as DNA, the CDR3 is TGTGCCAGCAGTTTCCCGAGGTCGGCGGGGGGTGAAGCTTTCTTT.

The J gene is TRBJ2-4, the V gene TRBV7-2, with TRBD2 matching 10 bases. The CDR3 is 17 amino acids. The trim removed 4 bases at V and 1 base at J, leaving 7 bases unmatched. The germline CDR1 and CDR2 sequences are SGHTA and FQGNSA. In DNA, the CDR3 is TGTGCCAGCAGCTCAAAGCGGGAGGGCGGGGCCAAAAACATTCAGTACTTC. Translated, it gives CASSSKREGGAKNIQYF.

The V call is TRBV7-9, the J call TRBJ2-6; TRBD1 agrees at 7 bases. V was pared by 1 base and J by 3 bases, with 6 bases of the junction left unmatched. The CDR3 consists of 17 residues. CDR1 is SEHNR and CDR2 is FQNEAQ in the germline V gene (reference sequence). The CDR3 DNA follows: TGTGCCAGCAGCTTAGGGACAGGTTTGAGTGGGGCCAACGTCCTGACTTTC. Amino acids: CASSLGTGLSGANVLTF.

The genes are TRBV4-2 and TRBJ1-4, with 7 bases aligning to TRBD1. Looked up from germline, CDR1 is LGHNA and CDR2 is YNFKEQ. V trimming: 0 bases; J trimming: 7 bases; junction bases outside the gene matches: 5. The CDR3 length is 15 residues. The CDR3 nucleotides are TGTGCCAGCAGCCAAGAGTTAGGGGGCACTGAAAAACTGTTTTTT. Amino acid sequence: CASSQELGGTEKLFF.

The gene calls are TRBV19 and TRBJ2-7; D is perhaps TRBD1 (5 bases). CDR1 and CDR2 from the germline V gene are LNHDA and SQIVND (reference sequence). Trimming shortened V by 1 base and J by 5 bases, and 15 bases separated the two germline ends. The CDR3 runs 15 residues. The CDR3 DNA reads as TGTGCCAGTAGTATAGCAACAGGTGGTGCGAACGAGCAGTACTTC. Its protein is CASSIATGGANEQYF.

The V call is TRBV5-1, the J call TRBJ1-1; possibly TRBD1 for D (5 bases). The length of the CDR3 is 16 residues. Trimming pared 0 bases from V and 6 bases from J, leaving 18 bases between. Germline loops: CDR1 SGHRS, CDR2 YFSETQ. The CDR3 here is CASSLGGRLTGAEAFF. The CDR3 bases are TGCGCCAGCAGCTTGGGGGGGAGGCTAACAGGCGCTGAAGCTTTCTTT.

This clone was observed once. CDR3 sequence reads: CASSRGQTGYSGNTIYF. In nucleotides, the CDR3 is TGCGCCAGCAGCAGAGGACAGACGGGGTACTCTGGAAACACCATATATTTT. This chain joins TRBV4-1 and TRBJ1-3; tentative D call: TRBD1 (6 bases). Trimming cost V 5 bases and J 0 bases, with 17 bases left between them. The CDR3 sequence is 17 residues long. Germline CDR1 and CDR2: MGHRA and YSYEKL.

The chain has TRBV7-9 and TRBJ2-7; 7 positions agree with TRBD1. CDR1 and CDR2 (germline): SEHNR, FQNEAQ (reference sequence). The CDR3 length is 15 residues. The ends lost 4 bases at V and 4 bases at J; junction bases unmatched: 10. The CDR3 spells CASSSTTGKKYEQYF. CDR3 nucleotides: TGTGCCAGCAGCTCTACGACAGGGAAAAAGTACGAGCAGTACTTC.

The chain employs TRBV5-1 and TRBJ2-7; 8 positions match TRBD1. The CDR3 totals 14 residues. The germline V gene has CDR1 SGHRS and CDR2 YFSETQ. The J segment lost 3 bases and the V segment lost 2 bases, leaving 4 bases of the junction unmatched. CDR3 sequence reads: CASSLTGGRYEQYF. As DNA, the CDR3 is TGCGCCAGCAGCTTAACAGGGGGACGCTACGAGCAGTACTTC.

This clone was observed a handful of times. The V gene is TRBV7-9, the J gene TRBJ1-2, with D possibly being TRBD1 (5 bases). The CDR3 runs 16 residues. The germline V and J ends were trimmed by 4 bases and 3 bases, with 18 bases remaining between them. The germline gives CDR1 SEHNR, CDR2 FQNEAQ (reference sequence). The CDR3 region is CASSSLTTVYHYGYTF. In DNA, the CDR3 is TGTGCCAGCAGCTCCCTCACGACAGTTTACCACTATGGCTACACCTTC.

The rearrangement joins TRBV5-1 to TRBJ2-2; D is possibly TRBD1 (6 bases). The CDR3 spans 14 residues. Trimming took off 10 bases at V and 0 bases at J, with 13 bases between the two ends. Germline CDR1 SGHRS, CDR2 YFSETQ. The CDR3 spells CASRQEPNTGELFF. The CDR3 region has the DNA TGCGCCTCAAGACAGGAACCGAACACCGGGGAGCTGTTTTTT.

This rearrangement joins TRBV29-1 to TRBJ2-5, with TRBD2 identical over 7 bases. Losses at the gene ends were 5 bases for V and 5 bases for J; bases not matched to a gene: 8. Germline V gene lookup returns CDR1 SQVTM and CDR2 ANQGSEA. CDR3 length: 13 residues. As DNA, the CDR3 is TGCAGCGTTTTAGCGGGCGGTGTGGAGACCCAGTACTTC. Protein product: CSVLAGGVETQYF.

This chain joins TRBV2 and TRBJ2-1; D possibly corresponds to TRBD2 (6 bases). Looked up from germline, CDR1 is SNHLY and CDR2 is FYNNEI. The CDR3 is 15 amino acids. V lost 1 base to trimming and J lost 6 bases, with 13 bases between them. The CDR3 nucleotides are TGTGCCAGCAGTGAAGGACTAGTAGTTGTCAATGAGCAGTTCTTC. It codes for CASSEGLVVVNEQFF.

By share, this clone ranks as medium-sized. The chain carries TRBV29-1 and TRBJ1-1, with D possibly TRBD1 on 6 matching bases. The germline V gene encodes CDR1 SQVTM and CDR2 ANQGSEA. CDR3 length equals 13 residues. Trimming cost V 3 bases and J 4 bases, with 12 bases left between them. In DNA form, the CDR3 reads TGCAGCGTTGACAGGGGTTTCGGCACTGAAGCTTTCTTT. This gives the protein CSVDRGFGTEAFF. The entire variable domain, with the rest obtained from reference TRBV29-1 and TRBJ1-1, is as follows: SAVISQKPSRDICQRGTSLTIQCQVDSQVTMMFWYRQQPGQSLTLIATANQGSEATYESGFVIDKFPISRPNLTFSTLTVSNMSPEDSSIYLCSVDRGFGTEAFFGQGTRLTVV.

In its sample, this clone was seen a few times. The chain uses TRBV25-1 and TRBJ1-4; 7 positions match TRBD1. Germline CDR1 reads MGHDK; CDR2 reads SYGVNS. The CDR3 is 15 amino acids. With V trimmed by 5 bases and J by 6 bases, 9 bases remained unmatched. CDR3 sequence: CASSPPQGGHEKLFF. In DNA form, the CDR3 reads TGTGCCAGCAGTCCACCTCAAGGGGGCCATGAAAAACTGTTTTTT.

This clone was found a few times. The CDR3 region is CASSTRGGHDTQYF. CDR3 coding DNA: TGTGCCAGCAGCACACGGGGGGGACACGATACGCAGTATTTT. V is TRBV6-1 and J is TRBJ2-3, with 8 bases fitting TRBD2. The CDR3 consists of 14 residues. The germline V gene encodes CDR1 MNHNS and CDR2 SASEGT. Trimming cost V 6 bases and J 6 bases; bases outside gene matches: 8.

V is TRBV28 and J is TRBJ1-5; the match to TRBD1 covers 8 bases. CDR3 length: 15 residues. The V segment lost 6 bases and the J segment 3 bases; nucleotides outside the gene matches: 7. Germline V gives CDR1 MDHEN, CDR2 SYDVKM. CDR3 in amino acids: CASRQPGQDNQPQHF. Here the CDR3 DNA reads TGTGCCAGCAGGCAACCGGGACAGGACAATCAGCCCCAGCATTTT.

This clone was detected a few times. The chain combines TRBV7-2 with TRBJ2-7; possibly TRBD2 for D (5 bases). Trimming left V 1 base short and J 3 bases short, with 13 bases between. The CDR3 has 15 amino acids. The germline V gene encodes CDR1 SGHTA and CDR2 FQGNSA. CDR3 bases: TGTGCCAGCAGCTTAGGGGCAGCGGCCGGCTACGAGCAGTACTTC. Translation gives CASSLGAAAGYEQYF.

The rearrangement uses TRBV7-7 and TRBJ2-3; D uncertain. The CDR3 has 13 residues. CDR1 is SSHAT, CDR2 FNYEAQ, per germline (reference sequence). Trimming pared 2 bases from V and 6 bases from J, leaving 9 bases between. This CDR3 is CASSLMGADTQYF. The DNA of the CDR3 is TGTGCCAGCAGCTTAATGGGCGCCGATACGCAGTATTTT.

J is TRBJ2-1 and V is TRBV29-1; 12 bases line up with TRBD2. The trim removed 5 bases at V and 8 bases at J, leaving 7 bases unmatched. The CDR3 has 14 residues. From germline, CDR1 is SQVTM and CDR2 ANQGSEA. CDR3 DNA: TGCAGCGTTAAATCTAGCGGGGGGGCGTATGAGCAGTTCTTC. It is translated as CSVKSSGGAYEQFF.

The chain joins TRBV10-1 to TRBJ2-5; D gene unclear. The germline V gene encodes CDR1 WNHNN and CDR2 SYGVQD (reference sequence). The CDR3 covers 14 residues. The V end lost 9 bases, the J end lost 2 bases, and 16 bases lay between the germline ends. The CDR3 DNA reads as TGCGCCAGAAACTCCCTTCCTAGGCAAGAGACCCAGTACTTC. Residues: CARNSLPRQETQYF.